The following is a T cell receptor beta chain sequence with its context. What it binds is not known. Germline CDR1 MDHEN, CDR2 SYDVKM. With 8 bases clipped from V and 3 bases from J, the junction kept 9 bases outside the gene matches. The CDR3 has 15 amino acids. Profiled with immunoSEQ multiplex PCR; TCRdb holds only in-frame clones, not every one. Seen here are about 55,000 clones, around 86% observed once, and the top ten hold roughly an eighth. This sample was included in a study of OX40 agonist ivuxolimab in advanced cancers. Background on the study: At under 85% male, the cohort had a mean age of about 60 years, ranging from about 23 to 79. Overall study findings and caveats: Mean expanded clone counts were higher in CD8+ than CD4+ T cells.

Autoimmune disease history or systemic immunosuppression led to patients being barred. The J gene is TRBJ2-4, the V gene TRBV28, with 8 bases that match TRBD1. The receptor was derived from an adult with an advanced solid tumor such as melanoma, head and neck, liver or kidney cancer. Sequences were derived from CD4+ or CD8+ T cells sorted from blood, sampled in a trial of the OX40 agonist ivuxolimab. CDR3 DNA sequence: TGTGCCAGCGGGCCAGGGGGCTCGGGCAAAAACATTCAGTACTTC. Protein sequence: CASGPGGSGKNIQYF.